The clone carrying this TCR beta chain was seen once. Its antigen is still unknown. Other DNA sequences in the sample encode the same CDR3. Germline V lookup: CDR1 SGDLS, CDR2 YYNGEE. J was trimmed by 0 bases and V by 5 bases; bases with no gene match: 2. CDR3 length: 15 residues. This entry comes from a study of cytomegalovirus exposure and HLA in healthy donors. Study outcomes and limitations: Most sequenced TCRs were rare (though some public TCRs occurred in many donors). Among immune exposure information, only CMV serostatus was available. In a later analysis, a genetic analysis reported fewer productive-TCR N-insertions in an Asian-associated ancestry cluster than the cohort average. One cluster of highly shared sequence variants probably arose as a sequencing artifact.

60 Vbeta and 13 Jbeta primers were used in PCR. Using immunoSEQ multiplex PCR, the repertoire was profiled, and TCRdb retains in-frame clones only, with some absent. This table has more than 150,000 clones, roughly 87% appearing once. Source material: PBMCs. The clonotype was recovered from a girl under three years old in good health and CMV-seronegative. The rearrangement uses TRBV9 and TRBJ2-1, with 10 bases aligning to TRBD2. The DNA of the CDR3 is TGTGCCAGCAGTTCTAGCGGGAGCTCCTACAATGAGCAGTTCTTC. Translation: CASSSSGSSYNEQFF. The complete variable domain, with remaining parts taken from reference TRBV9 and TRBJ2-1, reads DSGVTQTPKHLITATGQRVTLRCSPRSGDLSVYWYQQSLDQGLQFLIQYYNGEERAKGNILERFSAQQFPDLHSELNLSSLELGDSALYFCASSSSGSSYNEQFFGPGTRLTVL.